The rows below give T cell receptor beta chains drawn from one sample of a study of vaccination and CD4 T cells after COVID-19. The antigens for these receptors are not known. TCRdb re-called the PCR reads through MiXCR, storing one row per CDR3 protein. The data hold approximately 16,000 distinct CDR3 sequences, with about 45% observed a single time. Sequenced material: CD4+ T cells from blood, cultured in vitro, taken after SARS-CoV-2 vaccination. The receptors come from a human donor who had recovered from COVID-19. The CDR3 runs from the conserved cysteine through the conserved F or W. Each record gives: V gene, clone size, J gene, D gene, CDR3 DNA, CDR3 protein. A D gene is named only where the DNA matches it firmly. Rows may omit the clone size; those that give it use once, few, many or a size class.

TRBV5-1	NA	TRBJ2-3	NA	TGCGCCAGCAGCTTGGAGGGCGGCACAGATACGCAGTATTTT	CASSLEGGTDTQYF
TRBV10-3	NA	TRBJ1-1	TRBD1	TGTGCCATCAGTGCCTGGACAGGGGAGGCCACTGAAGCTTTCTTT	CAISAWTGEATEAFF
TRBV7-7	NA	TRBJ2-1	TRBD2	TGTGCCAGCAGCCATTATCGGACTAGCTACAATGAGCAGTTCTTC	CASSHYRTSYNEQFF
TRBV20-1	NA	TRBJ1-5	NA	TGCAGTGCTAGGGCCAGCTTGGAGGGCAATCAGCCCCAGCATTTT	CSARASLEGNQPQHF
TRBV20-1	few	TRBJ2-2	NA	TGCAGTGTCAAAGAGGGGAAACAGGGCGGGGAGCTGTTTTTT	CSVKEGKQGGELFF
TRBV2	few	TRBJ1-2	NA	TGTGCCAGCAGTGAAGAACAGTGGCAGACCGATGGCTACACCTTC	CASSEEQWQTDGYTF
TRBV6-1	few	TRBJ2-2	TRBD1	TGTGCCACCACCAGGGGGACAGGATGGAACACCGGGGAGCTGTTTTTT	CATTRGTGWNTGELFF
TRBV6-1	NA	TRBJ1-5	TRBD1	TGTGCCAGCAGACCCGGGGACAGGGGAGGCAATCAGCCCCAGCATTTT	CASRPGDRGGNQPQHF
TRBV30	NA	TRBJ2-1	NA	TGTGCCTGGTCTACAGGGTACAATGAGCAGTTCTTC	CAWSTGYNEQFF
TRBV15	NA	TRBJ2-3	NA	TGTGCCACCAGCAGAGGGTTTCTAGCGTTGTCAGATACGCAGTATTTT	CATSRGFLALSDTQYF
TRBV7-9	NA	TRBJ2-7	NA	TGTGCCAGCAGCTTTCAGGGTATTCTTAACGAGCAGTACTTC	CASSFQGILNEQYF
TRBV20-1	few	TRBJ2-5	NA	TGCAGTGCTAGTGGGAGGTGGACCCAGTACTTC	CSASGRWTQYF
TRBV6-5	NA	TRBJ2-1	TRBD2	TGTGCCAGCAGTTTAGAGGGGGGACTAGCGGTTAACGAGCAGTTCTTC	CASSLEGGLAVNEQFF
TRBV2	NA	TRBJ2-4	TRBD2	TGTGCCAGCATGACTAGCGGCCTACGCATGGCCAAAAACATTCAGTACTTC	CASMTSGLRMAKNIQYF
TRBV6-1	NA	TRBJ2-7	TRBD2	TGTGCCAGCAGACGGACTAGCGGGGGGCAGTACTTC	CASRRTSGGQYF
TRBV27	NA	TRBJ2-7	TRBD2	TGTGCCAGCAGTCCGGGGGGACTTTTTTACGAGCAGTACTTC	CASSPGGLFYEQYF
TRBV5-4	NA	TRBJ2-1	NA	TGTGCCAGCAGCCTTCCGGGATACAATGAGCAGTTCTTC	CASSLPGYNEQFF
TRBV5-6	few	TRBJ2-2	TRBD1	TGTGCCAGCAGCTGGACAGGGACCGGGGAGCTGTTTTTT	CASSWTGTGELFF
TRBV6-2/TRBV6-3	NA	TRBJ1-1	NA	TGTGCCAGCAGTTACCGGGTAGGGAACACTGAAGCTTTCTTT	CASSYRVGNTEAFF
TRBV24-1	NA	TRBJ2-5	NA	TGTGCCACCAGTGACTCCGGGGGCCCGGGCGCGAAGACCCAGTACTTC	CATSDSGGPGAKTQYF
TRBV20-1	NA	TRBJ2-1	TRBD2	TGCAGTGCTAGAGATCCCGCCGTTAGCGGGACGGGTTACAATGAGCAGTTCTTC	CSARDPAVSGTGYNEQFF
TRBV6-1	medium-sized	TRBJ1-5	TRBD1	TGTGCCAGCAGCCTAATGGACAGGTTGGGCATGCCCCAGCATTTT	CASSLMDRLGMPQHF
TRBV19	NA	TRBJ2-3	NA	TGTGCCAGCGAGGGATTCACAGATACGCAGTATTTT	CASEGFTDTQYF
TRBV21-1	few	TRBJ1-1	NA	TGTGCCAGCCGTGGGGGGGATGAAGCTTTCTTT	CASRGGDEAFF
TRBV20-1	NA	TRBJ2-7	TRBD1	TGCAGTGCGAGTGGACAGGGTGGAGAGCAGTACTTC	CSASGQGGEQYF